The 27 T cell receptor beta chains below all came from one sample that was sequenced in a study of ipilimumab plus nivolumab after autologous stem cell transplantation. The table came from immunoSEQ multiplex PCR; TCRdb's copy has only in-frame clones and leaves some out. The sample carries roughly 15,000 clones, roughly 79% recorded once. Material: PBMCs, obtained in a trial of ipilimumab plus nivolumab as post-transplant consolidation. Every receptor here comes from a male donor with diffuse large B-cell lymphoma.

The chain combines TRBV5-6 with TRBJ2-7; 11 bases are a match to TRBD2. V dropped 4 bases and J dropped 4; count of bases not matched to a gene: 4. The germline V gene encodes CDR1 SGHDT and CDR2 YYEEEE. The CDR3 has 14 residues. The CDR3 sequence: CASSPGLAAYEQYF. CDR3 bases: TGTGCCAGCAGCCCGGGACTAGCGGCTTACGAGCAGTACTTC.

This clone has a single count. The CDR3 sequence is CASSFQGGEKLFF. The CDR3 DNA is TGTGCCAGCAGTTTTCAGGGCGGTGAAAAACTGTTTTTT. The V call is TRBV27, the J call TRBJ1-4; D perhaps matches TRBD1 (5 bases). Trimming pared 3 bases from V and 7 bases from J, leaving 9 bases between. Germline-derived CDR1 and CDR2 are MNHEY and SMNVEV (reference sequence). This CDR3 spans 13 amino acids.

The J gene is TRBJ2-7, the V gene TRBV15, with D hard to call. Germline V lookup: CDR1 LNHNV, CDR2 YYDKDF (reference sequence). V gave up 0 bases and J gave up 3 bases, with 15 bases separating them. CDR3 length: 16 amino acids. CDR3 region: CATSRDRAGAGYEQYF. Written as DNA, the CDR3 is TGTGCCACCAGCAGAGATAGGGCAGGAGCCGGCTACGAGCAGTACTTC.

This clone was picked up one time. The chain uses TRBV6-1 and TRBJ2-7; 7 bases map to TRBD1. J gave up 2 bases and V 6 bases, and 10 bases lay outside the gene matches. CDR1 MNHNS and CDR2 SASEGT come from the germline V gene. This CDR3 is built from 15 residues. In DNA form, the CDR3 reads TGTGCCAGCAGCCCCGCCACTAGGGGGCCCTACGAGCAGTACTTC. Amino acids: CASSPATRGPYEQYF.

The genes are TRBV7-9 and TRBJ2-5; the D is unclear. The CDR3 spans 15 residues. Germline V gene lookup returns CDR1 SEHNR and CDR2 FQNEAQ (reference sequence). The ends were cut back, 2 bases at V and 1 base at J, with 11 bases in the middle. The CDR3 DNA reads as TGTGCCAGCAGCTTATCGGACGGCCTCCAAGAGACCCAGTACTTC. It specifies CASSLSDGLQETQYF.

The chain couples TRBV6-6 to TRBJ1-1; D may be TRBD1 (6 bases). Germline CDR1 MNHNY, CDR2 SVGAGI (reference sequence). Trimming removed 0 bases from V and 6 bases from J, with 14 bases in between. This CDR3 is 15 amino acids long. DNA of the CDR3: TGTGCCAGCAGTTACTCGGGGGCAGGAGTGCCTGAAGCTTTCTTT. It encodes CASSYSGAGVPEAFF.

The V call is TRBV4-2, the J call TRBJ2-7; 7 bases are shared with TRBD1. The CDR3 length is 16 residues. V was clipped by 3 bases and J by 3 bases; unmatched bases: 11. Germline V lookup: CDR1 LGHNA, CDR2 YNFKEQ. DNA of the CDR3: TGTGCCAGCAGCCAGTTGACCGGACAGGTTAACTACGAGCAGTACTTC. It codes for CASSQLTGQVNYEQYF.

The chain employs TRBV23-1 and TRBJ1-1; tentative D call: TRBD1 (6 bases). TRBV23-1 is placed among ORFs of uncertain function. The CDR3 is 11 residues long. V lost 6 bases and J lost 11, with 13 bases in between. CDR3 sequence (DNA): TGCGCCAGCAGGAAACAGGGTAACGCTTTCTTT. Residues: CASRKQGNAFF.

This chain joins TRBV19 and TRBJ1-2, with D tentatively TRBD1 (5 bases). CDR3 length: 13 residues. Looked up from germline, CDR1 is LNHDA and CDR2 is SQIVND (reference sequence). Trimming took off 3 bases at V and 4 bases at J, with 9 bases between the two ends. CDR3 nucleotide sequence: TGTGCCAGTAGTATGGGACCGATCTATGGCTACACCTTC. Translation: CASSMGPIYGYTF.

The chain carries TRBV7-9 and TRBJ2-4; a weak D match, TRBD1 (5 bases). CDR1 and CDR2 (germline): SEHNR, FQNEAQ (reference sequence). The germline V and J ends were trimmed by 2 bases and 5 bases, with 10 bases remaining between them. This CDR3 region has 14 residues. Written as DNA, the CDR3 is TGTGCCAGCAGCTTAATCTTAGGGGAAAACATTCAGTACTTC. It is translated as CASSLILGENIQYF. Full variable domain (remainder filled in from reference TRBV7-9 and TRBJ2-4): DTGVSQNPRHKITKRGQNVTFRCDPISEHNRLYWYRQTLGQGPEFLTYFQNEAQLEKSRLLSDRFSAERPKGSFSTLEIQRTEQGDSAMYLCASSLILGENIQYFGAGTRLSVL.

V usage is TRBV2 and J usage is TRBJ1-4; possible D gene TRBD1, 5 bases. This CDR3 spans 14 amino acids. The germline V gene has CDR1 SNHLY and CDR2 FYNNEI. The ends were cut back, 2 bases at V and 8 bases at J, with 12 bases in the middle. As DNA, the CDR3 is TGTGCCAGCAGTGAACAGGGTAACGGAGAAAAACTGTTTTTT. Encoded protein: CASSEQGNGEKLFF.

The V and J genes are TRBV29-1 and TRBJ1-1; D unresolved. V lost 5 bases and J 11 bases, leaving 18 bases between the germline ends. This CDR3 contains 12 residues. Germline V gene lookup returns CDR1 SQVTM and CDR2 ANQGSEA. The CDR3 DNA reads TGCAGCGTTAAATGGAGCGGAGCGGCGGCTTTCTTT. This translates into CSVKWSGAAAFF.

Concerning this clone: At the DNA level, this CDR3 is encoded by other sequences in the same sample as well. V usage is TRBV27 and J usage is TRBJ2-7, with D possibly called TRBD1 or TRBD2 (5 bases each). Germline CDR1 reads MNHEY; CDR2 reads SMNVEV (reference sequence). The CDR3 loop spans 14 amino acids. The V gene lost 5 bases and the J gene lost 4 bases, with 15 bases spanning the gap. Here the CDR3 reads CASSLGRDAYEQYF. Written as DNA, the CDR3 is TGTGCCAGCAGTCTGGGACGGGATGCATACGAGCAGTACTTC.

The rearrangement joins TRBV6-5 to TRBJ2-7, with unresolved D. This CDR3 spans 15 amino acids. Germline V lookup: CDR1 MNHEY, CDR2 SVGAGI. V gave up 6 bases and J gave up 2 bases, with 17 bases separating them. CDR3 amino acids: CASRPGINPTYEQYF. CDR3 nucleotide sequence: TGTGCCAGCAGACCAGGCATCAATCCCACCTACGAGCAGTACTTC.

CDR3 sequence reads: CASSEEWQGSYEQYF. CDR3 nucleotides: TGTGCCAGCAGTGAAGAGTGGCAGGGGTCCTACGAGCAGTACTTC. J is TRBJ2-7 and V is TRBV6-1; possible D gene TRBD1, 6 bases. V was clipped by 1 base and J by 1 base, with 11 bases between them. The CDR3 covers 15 residues. The germline V gene has CDR1 MNHNS and CDR2 SASEGT.

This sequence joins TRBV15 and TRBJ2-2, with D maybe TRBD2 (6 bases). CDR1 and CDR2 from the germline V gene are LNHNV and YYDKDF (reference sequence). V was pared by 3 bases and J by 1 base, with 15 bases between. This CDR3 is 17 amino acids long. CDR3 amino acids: CATSSGGAAGNTGELFF. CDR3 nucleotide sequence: TGTGCCACCAGCAGCGGAGGGGCCGCCGGGAACACCGGGGAGCTGTTTTTT.

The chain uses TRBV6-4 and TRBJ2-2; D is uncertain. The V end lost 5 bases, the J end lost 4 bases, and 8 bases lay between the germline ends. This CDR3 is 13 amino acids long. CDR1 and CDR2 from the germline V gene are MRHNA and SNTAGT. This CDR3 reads CASSSAGTGELFF. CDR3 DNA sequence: TGTGCCAGCAGTTCCGCTGGCACCGGGGAGCTGTTTTTT.

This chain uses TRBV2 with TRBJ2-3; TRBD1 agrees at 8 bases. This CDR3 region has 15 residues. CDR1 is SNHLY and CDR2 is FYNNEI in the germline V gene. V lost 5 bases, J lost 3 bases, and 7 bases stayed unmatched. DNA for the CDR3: TGTGCCAGCAGTTCTAGGACAGGGATTACAGATACGCAGTATTTT. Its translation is CASSSRTGITDTQYF.

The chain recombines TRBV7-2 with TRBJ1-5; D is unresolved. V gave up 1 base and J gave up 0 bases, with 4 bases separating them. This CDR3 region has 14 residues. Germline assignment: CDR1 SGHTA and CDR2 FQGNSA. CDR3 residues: CASSLVHSNQPQHF. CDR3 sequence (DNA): TGTGCCAGCAGCTTAGTACATAGCAATCAGCCCCAGCATTTT. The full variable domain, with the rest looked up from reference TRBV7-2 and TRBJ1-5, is GAGVSQSPSNKVTEKGKDVELRCDPISGHTALYWYRQSLGQGLEFLIYFQGNSAPDKSGLPSDRFSAERTGGSVSTLTIQRTQQEDSAVYLCASSLVHSNQPQHFGDGTRLSIL.

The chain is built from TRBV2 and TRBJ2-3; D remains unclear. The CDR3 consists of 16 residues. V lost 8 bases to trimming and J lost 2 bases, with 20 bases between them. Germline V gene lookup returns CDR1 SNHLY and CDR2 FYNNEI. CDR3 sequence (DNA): TGTGCCAGCCTCCCTATGAGCCGCCACAACACAGATACGCAGTATTTT. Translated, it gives CASLPMSRHNTDTQYF. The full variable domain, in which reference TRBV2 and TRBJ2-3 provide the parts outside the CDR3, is EPEVTQTPSHQVTQMGQEVILRCVPISNHLYFYWYRQILGQKVEFLVSFYNNEISEKSEIFDDQFSVERPDGSNFTLKIRSTKLEDSAMYFCASLPMSRHNTDTQYFGPGTRLTVL.

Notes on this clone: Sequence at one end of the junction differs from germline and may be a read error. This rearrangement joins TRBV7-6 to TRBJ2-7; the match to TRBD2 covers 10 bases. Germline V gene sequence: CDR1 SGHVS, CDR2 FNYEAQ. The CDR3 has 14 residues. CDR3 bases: TGTGTCAGCAGCGAACTAGCGGGGCACTACGAGCAGTACTTC. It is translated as CVSSELAGHYEQYF.

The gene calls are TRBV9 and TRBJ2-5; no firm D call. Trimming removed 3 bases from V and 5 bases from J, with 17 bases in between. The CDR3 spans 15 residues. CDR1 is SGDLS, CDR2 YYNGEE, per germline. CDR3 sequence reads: CASSATVAFGETQYF. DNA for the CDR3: TGTGCCAGCAGCGCCACGGTAGCCTTTGGGGAGACCCAGTACTTC.

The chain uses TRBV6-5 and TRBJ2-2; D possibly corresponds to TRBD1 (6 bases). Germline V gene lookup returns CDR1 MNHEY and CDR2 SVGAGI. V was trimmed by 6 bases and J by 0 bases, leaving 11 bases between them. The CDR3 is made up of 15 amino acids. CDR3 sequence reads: CASRAQGANTGELFF. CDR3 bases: TGTGCCAGCAGGGCACAGGGTGCGAACACCGGGGAGCTGTTTTTT.

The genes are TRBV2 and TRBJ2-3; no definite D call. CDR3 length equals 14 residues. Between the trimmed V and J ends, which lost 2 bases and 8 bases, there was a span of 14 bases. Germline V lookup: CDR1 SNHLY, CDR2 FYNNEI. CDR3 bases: TGTGCCAGCAGTGAAAAGTTAATGACGGTTACGCAGTATTTT. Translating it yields CASSEKLMTVTQYF.

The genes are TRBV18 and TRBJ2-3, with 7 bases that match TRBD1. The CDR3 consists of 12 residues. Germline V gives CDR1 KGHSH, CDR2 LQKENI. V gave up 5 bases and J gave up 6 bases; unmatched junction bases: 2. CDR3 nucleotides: TGTGCCAGCTCATCGGGACAGGATACGCAGTATTTT. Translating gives CASSSGQDTQYF.

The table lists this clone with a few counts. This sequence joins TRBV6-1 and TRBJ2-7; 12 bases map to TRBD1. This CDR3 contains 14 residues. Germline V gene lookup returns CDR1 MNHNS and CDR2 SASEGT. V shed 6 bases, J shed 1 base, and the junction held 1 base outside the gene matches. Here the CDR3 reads CASRGQGASYEQYF. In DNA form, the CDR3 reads TGTGCCAGCAGGGGACAGGGGGCTTCCTACGAGCAGTACTTC.

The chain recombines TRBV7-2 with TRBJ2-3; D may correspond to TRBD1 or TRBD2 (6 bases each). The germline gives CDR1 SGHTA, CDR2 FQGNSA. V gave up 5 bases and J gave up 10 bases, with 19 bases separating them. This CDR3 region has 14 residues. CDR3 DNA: TGTGCCAGCAGCCCGCGACGGGGGCCCCATTCGCAGTATTTT. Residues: CASSPRRGPHSQYF. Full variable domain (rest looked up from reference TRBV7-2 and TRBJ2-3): GAGVSQSPSNKVTEKGKDVELRCDPISGHTALYWYRQSLGQGLEFLIYFQGNSAPDKSGLPSDRFSAERTGGSVSTLTIQRTQQEDSAVYLCASSPRRGPHSQYFGPGTRLTVL.